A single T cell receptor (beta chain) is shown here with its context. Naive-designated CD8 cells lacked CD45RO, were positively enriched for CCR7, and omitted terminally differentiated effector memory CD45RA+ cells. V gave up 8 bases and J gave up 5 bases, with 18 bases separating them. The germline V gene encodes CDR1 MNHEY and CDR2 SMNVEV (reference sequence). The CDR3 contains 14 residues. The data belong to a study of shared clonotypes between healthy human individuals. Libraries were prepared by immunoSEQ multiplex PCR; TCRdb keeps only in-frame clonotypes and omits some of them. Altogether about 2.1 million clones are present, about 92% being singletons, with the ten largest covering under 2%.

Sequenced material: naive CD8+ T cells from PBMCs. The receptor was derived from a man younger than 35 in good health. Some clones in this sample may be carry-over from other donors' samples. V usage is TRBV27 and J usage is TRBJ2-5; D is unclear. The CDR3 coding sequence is TGTGCCAGCCGCAAGTTAGGCGTTGTGGAGACCCAGTACTTC. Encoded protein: CASRKLGVVETQYF.